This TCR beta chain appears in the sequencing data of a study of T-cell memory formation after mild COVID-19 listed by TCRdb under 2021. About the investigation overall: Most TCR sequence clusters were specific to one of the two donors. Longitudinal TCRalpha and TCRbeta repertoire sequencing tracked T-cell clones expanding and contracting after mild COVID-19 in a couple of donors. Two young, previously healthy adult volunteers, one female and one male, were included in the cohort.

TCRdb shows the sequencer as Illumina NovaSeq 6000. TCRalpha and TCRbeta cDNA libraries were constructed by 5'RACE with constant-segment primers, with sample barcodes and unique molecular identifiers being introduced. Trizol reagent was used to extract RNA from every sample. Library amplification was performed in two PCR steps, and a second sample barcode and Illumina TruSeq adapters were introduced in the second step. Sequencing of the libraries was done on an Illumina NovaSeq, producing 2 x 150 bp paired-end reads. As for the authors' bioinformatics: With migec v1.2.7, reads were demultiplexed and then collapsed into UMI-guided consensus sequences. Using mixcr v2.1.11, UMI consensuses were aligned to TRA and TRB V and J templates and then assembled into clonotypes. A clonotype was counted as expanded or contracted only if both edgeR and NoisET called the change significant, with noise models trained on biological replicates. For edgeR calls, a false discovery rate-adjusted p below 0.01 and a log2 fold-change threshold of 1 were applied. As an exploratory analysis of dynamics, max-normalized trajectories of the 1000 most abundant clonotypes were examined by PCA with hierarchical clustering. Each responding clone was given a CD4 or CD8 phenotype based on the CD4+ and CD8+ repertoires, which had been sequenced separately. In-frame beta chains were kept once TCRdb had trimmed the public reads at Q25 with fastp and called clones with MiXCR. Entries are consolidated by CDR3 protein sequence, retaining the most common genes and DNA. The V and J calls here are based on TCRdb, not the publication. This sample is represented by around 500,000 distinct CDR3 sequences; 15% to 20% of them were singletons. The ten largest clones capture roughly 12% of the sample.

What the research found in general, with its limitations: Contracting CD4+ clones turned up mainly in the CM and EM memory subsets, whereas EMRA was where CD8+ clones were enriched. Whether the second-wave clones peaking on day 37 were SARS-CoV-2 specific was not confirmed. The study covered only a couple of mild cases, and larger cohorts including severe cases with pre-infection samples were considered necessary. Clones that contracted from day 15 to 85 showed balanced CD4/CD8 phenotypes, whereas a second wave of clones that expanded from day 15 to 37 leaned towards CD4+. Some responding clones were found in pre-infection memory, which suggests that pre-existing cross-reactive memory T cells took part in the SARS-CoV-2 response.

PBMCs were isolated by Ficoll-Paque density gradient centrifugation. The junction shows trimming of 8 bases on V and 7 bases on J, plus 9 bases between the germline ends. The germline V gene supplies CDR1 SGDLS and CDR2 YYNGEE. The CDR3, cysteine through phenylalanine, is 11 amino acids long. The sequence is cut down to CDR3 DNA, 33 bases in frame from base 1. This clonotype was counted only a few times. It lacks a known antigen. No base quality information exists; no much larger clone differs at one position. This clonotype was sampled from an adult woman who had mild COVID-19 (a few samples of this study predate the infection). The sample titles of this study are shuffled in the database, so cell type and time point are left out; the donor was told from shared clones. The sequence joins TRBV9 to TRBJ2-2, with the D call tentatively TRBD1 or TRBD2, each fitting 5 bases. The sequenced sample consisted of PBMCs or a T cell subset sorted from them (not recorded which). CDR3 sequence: CASEGIGELFF. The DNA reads TGTGCCAGTGAGGGGATCGGGGAGCTGTTTTTT.